This entry lists 13 T cell receptor beta chains sequenced from one sample in a study of blood T cell repertoires in COVID-19. Sequencing was performed with immunoSEQ multiplex PCR; in TCRdb, only in-frame clones are kept and a portion is missing. This table has under 80,000 clones, about 80% appearing once. Sequenced input: peripheral blood. These receptors originate from a human donor in a cohort sampled during active COVID-19.

The CDR3 coding sequence is TGTGCCAGCAGCTTAGCGCGGGCGGGTTCTGGGGCCAACGTCCTGACTTTC. This codes for CASSLARAGSGANVLTF. V usage is TRBV7-9 and J usage is TRBJ2-6, with a weak D call TRBD2 (5 bases). Germline lookup yields CDR1 SEHNR and CDR2 FQNEAQ (reference sequence). The CDR3 loop spans 17 amino acids. Trimming left V 0 bases short and J 1 base short, with 10 bases between.

This chain uses TRBV28 with TRBJ1-1, with 8 bases lining up with TRBD1. CDR3 length: 13 residues. The J segment lost 5 bases and the V segment lost 6 bases, leaving 5 bases of the junction unmatched. CDR1 and CDR2 from the germline V gene are MDHEN and SYDVKM. CDR3 loop: CASRTGGGTEAFF. The CDR3 DNA is TGTGCCAGCAGAACAGGGGGGGGAACTGAAGCTTTCTTT.

The chain employs TRBV14 and TRBJ2-3, with D hard to call. The CDR3 extends over 13 amino acids. Trimming stripped 1 base from V and 8 bases from J, with 10 bases between. Per germline, CDR1 SGHDN and CDR2 FVKESK. The CDR3 reads CASSQVTRGTQYF. In DNA, the CDR3 is TGTGCCAGCAGCCAAGTAACCAGAGGTACGCAGTATTTT.

This clone came up once. The chain joins TRBV20-1 to TRBJ2-5; TRBD2 matches 7 bases. This CDR3 spans 14 amino acids. CDR1 and CDR2 from the germline V gene are DFQATT and SNEGSKA (reference sequence). After removal of 3 bases from V and 2 bases from J, the junction contained 6 bases not matched to a gene. In DNA form, the CDR3 reads TGCAGTGCTAGTGGGGGGGGAGGTCAAGAGACCCAGTACTTC. It encodes CSASGGGGQETQYF.

In its sample, this clone was seen once. The chain couples TRBV7-2 to TRBJ2-5, with D possibly TRBD1 on 6 matching bases. The CDR3 spans 14 residues. From germline, CDR1 is SGHTA and CDR2 FQGNSA. Trimming cost V 3 bases and J 2 bases, with 10 bases left between them. The CDR3 loop is CASSLDRRQETQYF. The CDR3 coding sequence is TGTGCCAGCAGCTTGGACAGACGACAAGAGACCCAGTACTTC.

This clone has just a few counts. The sample holds other DNA sequences that translate to the same CDR3. V usage is TRBV2 and J usage is TRBJ1-5; TRBD1 is a possible D gene (6 bases). The CDR3 spans 15 residues. Germline assignment: CDR1 SNHLY and CDR2 FYNNEI. Trimming removed 2 bases at V and 0 bases at J, with 8 bases between. CDR3 amino acids: CASSEQGLSNQPQHF. Here the CDR3 DNA reads TGTGCCAGCAGTGAACAGGGGCTTAGCAATCAGCCCCAGCATTTT. Filled out from reference TRBV2 and TRBJ1-5, the complete variable domain reads EPEVTQTPSHQVTQMGQEVILRCVPISNHLYFYWYRQILGQKVEFLVSFYNNEISEKSEIFDDQFSVERPDGSNFTLKIRSTKLEDSAMYFCASSEQGLSNQPQHFGDGTRLSIL.

V usage is TRBV7-9 and J usage is TRBJ1-2, with TRBD1 matching over 10 bases. CDR3 length: 17 amino acids. Germline CDR1 and CDR2: SEHNR and FQNEAQ (reference sequence). V shed 2 bases and J 3 bases; nucleotides not matched to a gene: 9. The CDR3 protein is CASSLTEGQGLYYGYTF. In nucleotides, the CDR3 is TGTGCCAGCAGCTTAACGGAGGGACAGGGGTTATACTATGGCTACACCTTC.

The chain uses TRBV28 and TRBJ1-1; D not certain. The V end lost 7 bases, the J end lost 0 bases, and 6 bases lay between the germline ends. CDR1 is MDHEN and CDR2 is SYDVKM in the germline V gene. There are 12 residues in the CDR3. DNA of the CDR3: TGTGCCAGCATGGAGCTGAACACTGAAGCTTTCTTT. As protein: CASMELNTEAFF.

V and J are TRBV27 and TRBJ2-7; possibly TRBD1 for D (5 bases). CDR3 length: 13 amino acids. V lost 3 bases to trimming and J lost 6 bases, with 12 bases between them. Germline V CDR1 and CDR2: MNHEY, SMNVEV (reference sequence). The CDR3 DNA follows: TGTGCCAGCAGTTTGGTTAGGGGCGGCGAGCAGTACGTC. Encoded protein: CASSLVRGGEQYV.

V and J are TRBV7-8 and TRBJ1-1; D remains ambiguous. V was clipped by 5 bases and J by 9 bases, with 19 bases between them. Germline V gene lookup returns CDR1 SGHVS and CDR2 FQNEAQ. This CDR3 spans 14 amino acids. CDR3 region: CASSPGGRTLKAFF. The CDR3 DNA reads as TGTGCCAGCAGCCCTGGTGGGAGGACTCTAAAAGCTTTCTTT.

The chain recombines TRBV28 with TRBJ1-6; D is unclear. V was trimmed by 5 bases and J by 9 bases, leaving 20 bases between them. The CDR3 length is 16 residues. Germline V CDR1 and CDR2: MDHEN, SYDVKM. The CDR3 region is CASSRAGNRESSPLHF. For the CDR3, the DNA is TGTGCCAGCAGTCGCGCGGGAAACCGTGAGAGTTCACCCCTCCACTTT.

The V call is TRBV30, the J call TRBJ2-3; TRBD1 is a possible D gene (5 bases). Germline loops: CDR1 GTSNPN, CDR2 SVGIG (reference sequence). Trimming left V 3 bases short and J 0 bases short, with 19 bases between. This CDR3 has 17 residues. The DNA for the CDR3 is TGTGCCTGGAGGGACCCTCAGGGTCAGAGGAGCACAGATACGCAGTATTTT. Protein product: CAWRDPQGQRSTDTQYF.

The chain is built from TRBV7-9 and TRBJ1-2; D is possibly TRBD1 (6 bases). V was cut by 5 bases and J by 4 bases, with 11 bases left in between. This CDR3 is built from 13 residues. Germline loops: CDR1 SEHNR, CDR2 FQNEAQ (reference sequence). The CDR3 region has the DNA TGTGCCAGCAGCGCACAGGGTGGCTATGGCTACACCTTC. This sequence encodes CASSAQGGYGYTF.